This TCR beta chain was observed in a study of Ad26.COV2.S vaccination and SARS-CoV-2 variants. As for the study in general: Each vaccinee took Ad26.COV2.S intramuscularly, once or twice 56 days apart.

With respect to this clone: Antigen: not known.

Study-level findings and limits: Reported post-vaccination CD8+ and CD4+ T cell responses to spike showed substantial breadth. Recipients given vaccine exceeded placebo recipients in spike-specific TCR breadth.

Libraries were prepared by immunoSEQ multiplex PCR; TCRdb keeps only in-frame clonotypes and omits some of them. The data contain more than 300,000 clones, 86% of them singletons. V was shortened by 2 bases and J by 3 bases, with 14 bases between the two germline ends. The CDR3 sequence is 15 residues long. In germline, CDR1 is SNHLY, CDR2 FYNNEI. Treatment of the sample: around 19 received Ad26.COV2.S at low or high dose, single or two shots; about 5 received placebo; per-sample allocation not given. Day 63 after the first vaccine or placebo injection was the time point for sampling. Whoever gave the sample was an adult aged 18-55 years in Boston.

The TCR comes from a person between 18 and 65 years old who received the Ad26.COV2.S COVID-19 vaccine or a placebo. The J gene is TRBJ2-7, the V gene TRBV2, with no clear D. The sample was peripheral blood, taken in a trial of Ad26.COV2.S vaccine versus placebo. The CDR3 here is CASSERLLKDYEQYF. The CDR3 DNA is TGTGCCAGCAGTGAAAGACTCCTTAAGGACTACGAGCAGTACTTC. Looking up the rest from reference TRBV2 and TRBJ2-7 gives the full variable domain: EPEVTQTPSHQVTQMGQEVILRCVPISNHLYFYWYRQILGQKVEFLVSFYNNEISEKSEIFDDQFSVERPDGSNFTLKIRSTKLEDSAMYFCASSERLLKDYEQYFGPGTRLTVT.